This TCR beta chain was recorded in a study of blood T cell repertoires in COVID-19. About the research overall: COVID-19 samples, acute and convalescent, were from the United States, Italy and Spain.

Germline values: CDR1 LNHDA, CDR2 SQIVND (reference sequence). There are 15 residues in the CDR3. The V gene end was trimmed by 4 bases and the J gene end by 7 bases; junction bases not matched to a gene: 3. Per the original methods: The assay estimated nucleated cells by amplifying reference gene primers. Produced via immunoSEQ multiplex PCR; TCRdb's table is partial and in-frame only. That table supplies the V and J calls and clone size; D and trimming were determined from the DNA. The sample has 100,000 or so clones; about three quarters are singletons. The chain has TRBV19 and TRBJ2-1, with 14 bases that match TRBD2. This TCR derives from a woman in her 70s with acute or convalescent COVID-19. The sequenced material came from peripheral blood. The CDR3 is CASSTTSGGANEQFF. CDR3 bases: TGTGCCAGTAGTACGACTAGCGGGGGGGCTAATGAGCAGTTCTTC.